The T cell receptor beta chain under discussion was sequenced for a study of blood T cell repertoires in COVID-19. Across the study: The United States, Italy and Spain were the sources of the acute and convalescent COVID-19 samples. T cells, B-cell-depleted T cells, or PBMCs supplied cDNA or gDNA.

As processed by the authors: Estimated nucleated cell counts came from reference gene primer amplification. Profiled with immunoSEQ multiplex PCR; TCRdb holds only in-frame clones, not every one. Clone size and the V and J calls come from that table; the DNA yielded D and trimming. Of around 170,000 clones listed, 70% to 90% are singletons. Sequencing was performed on peripheral blood. The TCR originated in a man aged 50-60 years with active or convalescent COVID-19.

CDR3 nucleotide sequence: TGTGCCAGCACCCCCGGTCTAGCGGGATCCTACGAGCAGTACTTC. Translation gives CASTPGLAGSYEQYF. The V call is TRBV6-2 or TRBV6-3, the J call TRBJ2-7; 9 bases agree with TRBD2. Germline V gene lookup returns CDR1 MNHEY and CDR2 SVGEGT. This CDR3 has 15 residues. The V segment lost 7 bases and the J segment 1 base; nucleotides outside the gene matches: 8.